This T cell receptor beta chain stems from a study of siplizumab effects on memory and regulatory T cells. Study-level results: Most proliferating CD4+ or CD8+ clones, roughly 75-97%, had no naive or memory assignment.

The CDR3 totals 14 residues. Germline V gene data show CDR1 as SGDLS and CDR2 as YYNGEE. V was clipped by 0 bases and J by 3 bases, with 7 bases between them. This clone has a single count. Its antigen is not known. Naive, memory, effector memory and TEMRA subsets, all unstimulated, were sequenced in a few donor pairs. Some clones are missing from TCRdb's copy, which holds only in-frame ones; the method was immunoSEQ multiplex PCR. This table has tens of thousands of clones, 90% to 97% appearing once. The source is a human donor in good health. Sequencing was done on a sample of naive CD8+ T cells sorted from blood. The chain is built from TRBV9 and TRBJ2-1, with no clear D. This CDR3 is CASSVGGNYNEQFF. For the CDR3, the DNA is TGTGCCAGCAGCGTAGGGGGAAACTACAATGAGCAGTTCTTC.